One sample yielded the 10 T cell receptor beta chains listed below, sequenced in a study of T cells after yellow fever vaccination. TCRdb itself ran the 5' RACE reads through MiXCR, one entry per CDR3 protein. The sample lists about 340,000 distinct CDR3 sequences; about 4% were seen once. Sequencing was performed on PBMCs, taken 5 days after the yellow fever booster vaccination. These receptors originate from a man aged 18 to 30 who received the YFV17D yellow fever vaccine.

This chain links TRBV2 with TRBJ2-3; a weak D match, TRBD1 (6 bases). Germline V gene sequence: CDR1 SNHLY, CDR2 FYNNEI. The CDR3 runs to 13 residues. V lost 2 bases and J lost 14, with 17 bases in between. The CDR3 protein is CASSEMGAAVSYF. The CDR3 nucleotides are TGTGCCAGCAGTGAAATGGGGGCGGCTGTGTCGTATTTT.

This clonotype was observed many times. J is TRBJ2-3 and V is TRBV4-2, with 7 bases lining up with TRBD1. V shed 1 base and J 3 bases; nucleotides not matched to a gene: 10. This CDR3 region has 17 residues. CDR1 is LGHNA, CDR2 YNFKEQ, per germline. CDR3 in amino acids: CASSQVQGRLTTDTQYF. DNA for the CDR3: TGTGCCAGCAGCCAAGTACAGGGGCGCCTCACTACAGATACGCAGTATTTT.

The CDR3 DNA follows: TGTGCCAGCAGCCTATCTCGACCCGGGACTAGAACTACAGATACGCAGTATTTT. This sequence encodes CASSLSRPGTRTTDTQYF. The genes are TRBV7-8 and TRBJ2-3; TRBD2 agrees at 8 bases. The CDR3 has 18 amino acids. CDR1 SGHVS and CDR2 FQNEAQ come from the germline V gene. With 5 bases clipped from V and 3 bases from J, the junction kept 16 bases outside the gene matches.

The rearrangement links TRBV7-9 to TRBJ1-1; 8 nucleotides match TRBD1. With V trimmed by 6 bases and J by 4 bases, 10 bases remained unmatched. Germline V CDR1 and CDR2: SEHNR, FQNEAQ (reference sequence). The CDR3 contains 15 residues. CDR3 residues: CASRPQGGVVTEAFF. CDR3 DNA: TGTGCCAGCAGGCCACAGGGGGGGGTAGTCACTGAAGCTTTCTTT.

This chain connects TRBV7-8 to TRBJ1-5; D call uncertain. V gave up 10 bases and J gave up 1 base, with 14 bases separating them. CDR1 is SGHVS and CDR2 is FQNEAQ in the germline V gene. The CDR3 covers 14 residues. DNA of the CDR3: TGTGCCACCTCCTTTAGAGGGAGCAATCAGCCCCAGCATTTT. Its protein is CATSFRGSNQPQHF.

This chain links TRBV20-1 with TRBJ1-2; D is ambiguous. With 4 bases removed from V and 10 bases from J, the gap between germline ends came to 13 bases. Looked up from germline, CDR1 is DFQATT and CDR2 is SNEGSKA (reference sequence). CDR3 size: 11 residues. The DNA for the CDR3 is TGCAGTGCTATATCCGCTGCCCCCTACACCTTC. Amino acid sequence: CSAISAAPYTF.

This clonotype was detected only a few times. This rearrangement joins TRBV7-6 to TRBJ2-7; TRBD2 aligns across 13 bases. This CDR3 region has 19 residues. V lost 1 base to trimming and J lost 3 bases; unmatched junction nucleotides: 12. Germline V CDR1 and CDR2: SGHVS, FNYEAQ. Here the CDR3 DNA reads TGTGCCAGCAGCTTAGGTCCGGGACTAGCGGGATATCTTTTCTACGAGCAGTACTTC. Its translation: CASSLGPGLAGYLFYEQYF.

This clonotype was seen only a few times. The chain is built from TRBV30 and TRBJ1-5; no firm D call. The CDR3 is made up of 12 amino acids. V was pared by 5 bases and J by 4 bases, with 9 bases between. The germline V gene encodes CDR1 GTSNPN and CDR2 SVGIG (reference sequence). The CDR3 DNA sequence: TGTGCCTGGGGCGGGAGAAATCAGCCCCAGCATTTT. Protein sequence: CAWGGRNQPQHF.

This clonotype turned up a few times. The rearrangement uses TRBV7-2 and TRBJ2-5, with 7 bases that match TRBD2. Germline trimming cut 2 bases from V and 3 bases from J; bases unmatched to any gene: 6. Germline V gene lookup returns CDR1 SGHTA and CDR2 FQGNSA. This CDR3 has 15 residues. CDR3 bases: TGTGCCAGCAGCTTAAGGGCGGGAGCCAAAGAGACCCAGTACTTC. It encodes CASSLRAGAKETQYF.

This clonotype was recorded many times. The V call is TRBV7-2, the J call TRBJ2-5, with a tentative D call TRBD1 (8 bases). Deletions cut 4 bases from V and 4 bases from J, with 13 bases between. The germline CDR1 and CDR2 sequences are SGHTA and FQGNSA. The CDR3 consists of 14 residues. The CDR3 reads CASSYTGGAETQYF. CDR3 coding DNA: TGTGCCAGCAGCTATACAGGGGGGGCAGAGACCCAGTACTTC.